These T cell receptor beta chains were read from a single sample in a study of early T cells in non-severe SARS-CoV-2 infection. One entry per CDR3 protein, called by TCRdb with MiXCR from the 5' RACE reads. This sample has 65,000 to 75,000 distinct CDR3 sequences; roughly 10% occur once, and the top ten carry 3.5% to 4.5%. The source material was whole blood. These receptors were collected from an adult who was a healthcare worker with PCR-confirmed SARS-CoV-2 infection or an uninfected control (not recorded which). CDR3s include the opening cysteine and the closing phenylalanine or tryptophan. The order of the fields is CDR3 protein, V gene, J gene, D gene, clone size. The D gene is left open where the match is weak. Not every row has a clone size; where given, it reads once, few, many or a size class.

CASTGTHYSNQPQHF	TRBV6-1	TRBJ1-5	NA	NA
CASSTRRTDTQYF	TRBV5-1	TRBJ2-3	NA	many
CSAQSRRGIWSPLHF	TRBV20-1	TRBJ1-6	NA	few
CASSLRLAGKTYEQYF	TRBV12-3/TRBV12-4	TRBJ2-7	NA	few
CSVELGSDTQYF	TRBV29-1	TRBJ2-3	NA	NA
CAIRRGGADTGELFF	TRBV10-3	TRBJ2-2	TRBD1	once
CASSLAPGDGYTF	TRBV12-3/TRBV12-4	TRBJ1-2	NA	many
CASSEPTGRYEKLFF	TRBV5-1	TRBJ1-4	TRBD1	many
CSVEWQGSEKLFF	TRBV29-1	TRBJ1-4	NA	many
CASSLARQVGSTDTQYF	TRBV5-1	TRBJ2-3	NA	few
CASSLAGFTEAFF	TRBV7-8	TRBJ1-1	NA	NA
CASSSTGYYGYTF	TRBV11-2	TRBJ1-2	TRBD1	many
CASSQGTGGSYNEQFF	TRBV11-3	TRBJ2-1	TRBD1	many
CSVELASDIQYF	TRBV29-1	TRBJ2-4	NA	many
CASSLSSSGDTDTQYF	TRBV7-9	TRBJ2-3	TRBD2	many
CASSLGSGAYNEQFF	TRBV11-3	TRBJ2-1	TRBD2	NA
CASRNGRADNEQFF	TRBV13	TRBJ2-1	TRBD2	many
CAQIGYGNTGELFF	TRBV7-9	TRBJ2-2	NA	few
CASSLGGGTTQRDTQYF	TRBV7-3	TRBJ2-3	TRBD2	many
CASRKSQASSYNEQFF	TRBV11-2	TRBJ2-1	NA	many
CASSPAGYGYTF	TRBV7-6	TRBJ1-2	NA	many
CAWSVREPKFTDTQYF	TRBV30	TRBJ2-3	NA	many
CASSRTGFNSPLHF	TRBV6-5	TRBJ1-6	TRBD1	many
CASSVGGQGSAYEQYF	TRBV9	TRBJ2-7	TRBD1	many
CASKVQGAYEQYF	TRBV5-1	TRBJ2-7	TRBD1	NA
CSVPRQGQDTQYF	TRBV29-1	TRBJ2-3	TRBD1	many